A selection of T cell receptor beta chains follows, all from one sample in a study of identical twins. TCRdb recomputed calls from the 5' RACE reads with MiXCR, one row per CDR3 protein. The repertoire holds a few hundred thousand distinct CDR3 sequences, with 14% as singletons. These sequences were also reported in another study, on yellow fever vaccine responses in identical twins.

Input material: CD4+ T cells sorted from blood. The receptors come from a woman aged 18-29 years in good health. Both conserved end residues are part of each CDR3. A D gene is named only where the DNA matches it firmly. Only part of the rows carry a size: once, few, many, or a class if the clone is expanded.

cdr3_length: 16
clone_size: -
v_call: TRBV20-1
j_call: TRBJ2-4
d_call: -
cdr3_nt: TGCAGTGCTAGTCCAGGGGACCCCCTAGCCAAAAACATTCAGTACTTC
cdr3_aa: CSASPGDPLAKNIQYF

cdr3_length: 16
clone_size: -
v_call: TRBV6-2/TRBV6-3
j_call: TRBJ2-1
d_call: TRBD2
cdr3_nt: TGTGCCAGCACTAAACTGGGACTAGCGGGGGGAAATGAGCAGTTCTTC
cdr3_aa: CASTKLGLAGGNEQFF

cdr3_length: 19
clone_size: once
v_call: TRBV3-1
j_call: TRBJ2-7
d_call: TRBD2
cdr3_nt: TGTGCCAGCAGCCCCAGGGGGACTAGCGATGAGGCCAGGTGGTACGAGCAGTACTTC
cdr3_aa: CASSPRGTSDEARWYEQYF

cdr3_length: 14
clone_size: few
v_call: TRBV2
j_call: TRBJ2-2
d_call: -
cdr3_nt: TGTGCCAGCAGAGACCTCCCCGCCACCGGGGAGCTGTTTTTT
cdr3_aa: CASRDLPATGELFF

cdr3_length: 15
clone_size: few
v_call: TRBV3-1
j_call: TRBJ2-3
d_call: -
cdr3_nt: TGTGCCAGCAGCCATAGCGGTCCGGGCACAGATACGCAGTATTTT
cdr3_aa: CASSHSGPGTDTQYF

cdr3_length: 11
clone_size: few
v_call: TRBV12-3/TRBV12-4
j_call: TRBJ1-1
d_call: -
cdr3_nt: TGTGCCAGCAACCTGGGGCATGAAGCTTTCTTT
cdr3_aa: CASNLGHEAFF

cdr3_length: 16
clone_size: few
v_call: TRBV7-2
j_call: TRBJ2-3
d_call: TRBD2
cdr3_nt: TGTGCCAGCAGCTTAGTCGGTAGCGGGAGCGGAGATACGCAGTATTTT
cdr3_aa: CASSLVGSGSGDTQYF

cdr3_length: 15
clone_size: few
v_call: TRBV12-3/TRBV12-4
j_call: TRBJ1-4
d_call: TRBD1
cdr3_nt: TGTGCCAGCAGAGACAGGGGGCGGGCTAATGAAAAACTGTTTTTT
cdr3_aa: CASRDRGRANEKLFF

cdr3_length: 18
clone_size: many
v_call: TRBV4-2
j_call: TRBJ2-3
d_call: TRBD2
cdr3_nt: TGTGCCAGCAGCCAACTCTCACTAGCGGGACCCAGCACAGATACGCAGTATTTT
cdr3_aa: CASSQLSLAGPSTDTQYF

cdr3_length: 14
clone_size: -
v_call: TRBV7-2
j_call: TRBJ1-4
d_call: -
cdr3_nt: TGTGCCAGCAGCTTCGGCAGGGTCGATGAAAAACTGTTTTTT
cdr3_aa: CASSFGRVDEKLFF

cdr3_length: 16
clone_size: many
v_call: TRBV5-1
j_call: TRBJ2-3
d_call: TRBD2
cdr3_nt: TGCGCCAGCAGCTTGAATAGCGGGAGGGGCACAGATACGCAGTATTTT
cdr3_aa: CASSLNSGRGTDTQYF

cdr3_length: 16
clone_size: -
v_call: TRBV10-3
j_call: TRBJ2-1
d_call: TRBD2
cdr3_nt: TGTGCCATCAGCCCCACTAGCGGGAGGTCCTACAATGAGCAGTTCTTC
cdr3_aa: CAISPTSGRSYNEQFF

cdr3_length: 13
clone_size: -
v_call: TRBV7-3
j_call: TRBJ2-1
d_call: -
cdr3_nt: TGTGCCAGCAGCGAGGGAGTCTACAATGAGCAGTTCTTC
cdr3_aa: CASSEGVYNEQFF

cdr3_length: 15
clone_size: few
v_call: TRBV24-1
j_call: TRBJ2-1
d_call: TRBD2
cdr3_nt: TGTGCCACCAGTGTCCGGACTAGCGGGAGTACTGAGCAGTTCTTC
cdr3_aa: CATSVRTSGSTEQFF

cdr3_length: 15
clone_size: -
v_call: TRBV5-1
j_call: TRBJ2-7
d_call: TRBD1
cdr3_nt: TGCGCCAGCAGCCACCGAGAGGACAGGGCCAACGAGCAGTACTTC
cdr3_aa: CASSHREDRANEQYF

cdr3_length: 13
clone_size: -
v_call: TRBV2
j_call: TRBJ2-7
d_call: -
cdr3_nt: TGTGCCAGCAGGGGGGGACAGCTCTACGAGCAGTACTTC
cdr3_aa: CASRGGQLYEQYF

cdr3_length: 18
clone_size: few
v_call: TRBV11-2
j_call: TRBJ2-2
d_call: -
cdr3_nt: TGTGCCAGCAGCTTAGAGGACAGAGGGGTTTACAACACCGGGGAGCTGTTTTTT
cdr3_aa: CASSLEDRGVYNTGELFF

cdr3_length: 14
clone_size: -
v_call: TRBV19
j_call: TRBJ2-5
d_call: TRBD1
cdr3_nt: TGTGCCAGTAGTACGACAGGGAAGGGAGAGACCCAGTACTTC
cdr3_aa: CASSTTGKGETQYF

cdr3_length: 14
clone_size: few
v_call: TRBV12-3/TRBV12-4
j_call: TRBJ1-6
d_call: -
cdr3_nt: TGTGCCAGCAGCTCAAGTCGGGAAAATTCACCCCTCCACTTT
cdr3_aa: CASSSSRENSPLHF

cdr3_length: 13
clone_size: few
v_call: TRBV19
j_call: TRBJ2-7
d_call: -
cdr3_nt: TGTGCCAGTAGTATAGCCCAGGGATTCGAGCAGTACTTC
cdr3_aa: CASSIAQGFEQYF

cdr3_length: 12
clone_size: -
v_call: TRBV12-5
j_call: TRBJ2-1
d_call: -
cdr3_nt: TGTGCTAGTGGGCGAGAATACAATGAGCAGTTCTTC
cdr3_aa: CASGREYNEQFF

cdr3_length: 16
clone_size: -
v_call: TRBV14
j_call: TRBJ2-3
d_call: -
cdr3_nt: TGTGCCAGCAGCCCTTGGGGCGGGATGAGCACAGATACGCAGTATTTT
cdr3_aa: CASSPWGGMSTDTQYF

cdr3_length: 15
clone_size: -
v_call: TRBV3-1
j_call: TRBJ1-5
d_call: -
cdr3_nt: TGTGCCAGCAGCCAAGGGTACAGCCCTACTCAGCCCCAGCATTTT
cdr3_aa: CASSQGYSPTQPQHF

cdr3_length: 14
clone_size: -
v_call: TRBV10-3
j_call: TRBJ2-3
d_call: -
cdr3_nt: TGTGCCATCAGTGAGAGGCTGACTTCAGATACGCAGTATTTT
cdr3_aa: CAISERLTSDTQYF

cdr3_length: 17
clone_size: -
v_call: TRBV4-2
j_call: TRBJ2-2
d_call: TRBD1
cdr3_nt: TGTGCCAGCAGCCCAGGTCCGGGACAGGGGGTCACCGGGGAGCTGTTTTTT
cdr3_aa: CASSPGPGQGVTGELFF

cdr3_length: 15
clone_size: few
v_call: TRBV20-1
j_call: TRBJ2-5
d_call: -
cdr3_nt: TGCAGTGCTAGAGATCCCGCAGGGGCTGGAGAGACCCAGTACTTC
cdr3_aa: CSARDPAGAGETQYF

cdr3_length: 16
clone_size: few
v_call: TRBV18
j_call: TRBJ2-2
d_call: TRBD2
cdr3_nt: TGTGCCAGCTCACCAGGACTAGCGGGGGTTGCCGGGGAGCTGTTTTTT
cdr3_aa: CASSPGLAGVAGELFF

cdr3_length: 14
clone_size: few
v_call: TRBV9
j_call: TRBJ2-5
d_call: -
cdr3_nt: TGTGCCAGCAGCGTAGGTTCCGATCCAGAGACCCAGTACTTC
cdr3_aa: CASSVGSDPETQYF

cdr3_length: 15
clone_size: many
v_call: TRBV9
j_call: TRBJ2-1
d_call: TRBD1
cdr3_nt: TGTGCCAGCAGCATACAGGGGAGCGCCTACAATGAGCAGTTCTTC
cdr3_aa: CASSIQGSAYNEQFF

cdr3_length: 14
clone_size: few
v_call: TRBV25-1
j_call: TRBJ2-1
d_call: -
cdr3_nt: TGTGCCAGCAGTGGGGCAGGGCAGGTCAATGAGCAGTTCTTC
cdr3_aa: CASSGAGQVNEQFF

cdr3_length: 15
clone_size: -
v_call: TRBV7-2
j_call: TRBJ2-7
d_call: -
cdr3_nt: TGTGCCAGCAGACAATTAGCGGTCCCCTTGTACGAGCAGTACTTC
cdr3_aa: CASRQLAVPLYEQYF

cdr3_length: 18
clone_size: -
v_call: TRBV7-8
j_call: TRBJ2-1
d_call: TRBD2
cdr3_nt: TGTGCCAGCAGCCAACGACTAGCGGTAAGGAGCTCCTACAATGAGCAGTTCTTC
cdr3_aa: CASSQRLAVRSSYNEQFF

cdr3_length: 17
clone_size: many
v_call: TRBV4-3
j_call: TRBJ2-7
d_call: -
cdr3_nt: TGCGCCAGCAGCCAAGATCCTGGACAGTCGCTAATCTACGAGCAGTACTTC
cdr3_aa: CASSQDPGQSLIYEQYF

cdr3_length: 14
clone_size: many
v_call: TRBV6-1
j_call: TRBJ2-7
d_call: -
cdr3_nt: TGTGCCAGCAGCCCCACCGGGAGTTTGAACGAGCAGTACTTC
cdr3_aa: CASSPTGSLNEQYF

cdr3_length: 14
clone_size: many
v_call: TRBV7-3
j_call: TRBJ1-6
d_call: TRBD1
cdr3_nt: TGTGCCAGCAGCTTAAGAGGACAGGGGTCACCCCTCCACTTT
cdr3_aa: CASSLRGQGSPLHF

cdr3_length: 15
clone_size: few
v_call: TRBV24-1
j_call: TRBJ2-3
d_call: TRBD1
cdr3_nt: TGTGCCACCAGTGAAACGACAGGGAAGGCAGATACGCAGTATTTT
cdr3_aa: CATSETTGKADTQYF

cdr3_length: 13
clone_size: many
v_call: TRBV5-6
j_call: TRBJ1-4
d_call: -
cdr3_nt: TGTGCCAGCAGCGCCTACTTAGCCGAAAAACTGTTTTTT
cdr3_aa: CASSAYLAEKLFF

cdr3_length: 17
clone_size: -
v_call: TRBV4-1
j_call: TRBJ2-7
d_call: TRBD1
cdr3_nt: TGCGCCAGCAGCCAAGAACTTGGGACAGGGGACCTCTACGAGCAGTACTTC
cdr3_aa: CASSQELGTGDLYEQYF

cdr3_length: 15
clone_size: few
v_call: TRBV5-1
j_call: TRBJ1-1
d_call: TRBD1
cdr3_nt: TGCGCCAGCAGCCTAACGCCGGGACAGGGCGTTGAAGCTTTCTTT
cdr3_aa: CASSLTPGQGVEAFF

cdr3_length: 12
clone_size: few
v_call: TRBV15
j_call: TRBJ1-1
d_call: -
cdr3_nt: TGTGCCACCAGCAGAGTTTACACTGAAGCTTTCTTT
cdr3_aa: CATSRVYTEAFF

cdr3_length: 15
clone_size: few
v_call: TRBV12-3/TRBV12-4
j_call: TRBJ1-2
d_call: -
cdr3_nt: TGTGCCAGCAGCCTAAGGGGGGGAAGAATCTATGGCTACACCTTC
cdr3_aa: CASSLRGGRIYGYTF

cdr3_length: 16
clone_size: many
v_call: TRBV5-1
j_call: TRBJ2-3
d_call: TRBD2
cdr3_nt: TGCGCCAGCAGCTTGGACCCGGGGGGGCCCGGAGATACGCAGTATTTT
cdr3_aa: CASSLDPGGPGDTQYF

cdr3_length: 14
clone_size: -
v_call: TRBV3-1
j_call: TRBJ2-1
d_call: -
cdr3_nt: TGTGCCAGCAGCCAAGTCACTAGCTTCAATGAGCAGTTCTTC
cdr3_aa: CASSQVTSFNEQFF

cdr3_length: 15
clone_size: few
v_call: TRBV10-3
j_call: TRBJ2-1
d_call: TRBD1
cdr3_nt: TGTGCCATCAGTGCCGGGACAGTAACCTACAATGAGCAGTTCTTC
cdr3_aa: CAISAGTVTYNEQFF

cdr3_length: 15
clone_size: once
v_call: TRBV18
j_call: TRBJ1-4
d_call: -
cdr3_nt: TGTGCCAGCTCATCTCAGGGCCCCGCTAATGAAAAACTGTTTTTT
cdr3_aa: CASSSQGPANEKLFF

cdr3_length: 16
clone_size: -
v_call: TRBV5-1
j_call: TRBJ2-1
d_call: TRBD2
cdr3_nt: TGCGCCAGCAGCTTGTGGAATTCGGGGGGGATCAATGAGCAGTTCTTC
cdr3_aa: CASSLWNSGGINEQFF

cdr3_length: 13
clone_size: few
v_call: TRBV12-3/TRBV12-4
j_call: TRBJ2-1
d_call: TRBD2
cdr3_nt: TGTGCCAGCAGCCGTGACGGGGGGGATGAGCAGTTCTTC
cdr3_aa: CASSRDGGDEQFF

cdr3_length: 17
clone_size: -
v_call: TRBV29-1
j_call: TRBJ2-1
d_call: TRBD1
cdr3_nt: TGCAGCGTGGGGGGACAGGGGGCCCCGGGAGGTTACAATGAGCAGTTCTTC
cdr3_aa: CSVGGQGAPGGYNEQFF